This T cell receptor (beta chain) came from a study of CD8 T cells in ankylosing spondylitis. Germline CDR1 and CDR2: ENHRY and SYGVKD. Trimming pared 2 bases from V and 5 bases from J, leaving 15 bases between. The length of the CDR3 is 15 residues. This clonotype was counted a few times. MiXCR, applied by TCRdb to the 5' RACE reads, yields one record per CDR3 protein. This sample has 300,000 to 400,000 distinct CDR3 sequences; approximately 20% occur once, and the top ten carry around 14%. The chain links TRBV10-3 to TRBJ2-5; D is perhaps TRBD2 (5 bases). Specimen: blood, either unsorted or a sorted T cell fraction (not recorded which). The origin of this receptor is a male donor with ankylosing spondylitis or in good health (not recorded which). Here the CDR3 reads CAISETSSSHETQYF. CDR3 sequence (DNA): TGTGCCATCAGTGAGACGTCTAGCTCTCATGAGACCCAGTACTTC.